The TCR beta chain under discussion was sequenced for a study of PD-1 blockade in mismatch repair-deficient tumors. Across the whole study: Patients had about 13 mismatch repair-deficient cancer types and were previously treated and progressing.

About this clone itself: Antigen: not known.

General observations from the study: Tumor-resident clones, often absent from pretreatment blood, expanded after pembrolizumab and then contracted.

Mismatch repair deficiency was confirmed in all patients, by PCR or immunohistochemistry. A few pembrolizumab responders had their TCRs sequenced. The CDR3 runs to 13 residues. Germline values: CDR1 KGHSH, CDR2 LQKENI. The V end was cut by 2 bases, the J end by 5 bases, with 6 bases between. Measured with immunoSEQ multiplex PCR; TCRdb has only the in-frame clones, and not every one. Of 120,000 or so clones detected, around 87% appear once; the ten largest clones hold about 14%. This clonotype was obtained from an adult with mismatch repair-deficient cancer. The chain recombines TRBV18 with TRBJ2-2; D is undetermined. The sequenced sample was peripheral blood, obtained 44 weeks after starting pembrolizumab. Here the CDR3 DNA reads TGTGCCAGCTCACCAGGGTATACCGGGGAGCTGTTTTTT. It specifies CASSPGYTGELFF.